The 32 T cell receptor beta chains below all came from one sample that was sequenced in a study of blood T cell repertoires in COVID-19. Produced via immunoSEQ multiplex PCR; TCRdb's table is partial and in-frame only. The sample has 370,000 or so clones; about 87% are singletons. Sequencing was performed on PBMCs or T cells enriched from blood (not recorded which). The receptors were gathered from a man aged 25-40 years who had recovered from COVID-19.

The V and J genes are TRBV27 and TRBJ2-1; D may be TRBD1 (5 bases). This CDR3 spans 15 amino acids. V lost 1 base and J 6 bases, leaving 13 bases between the germline ends. CDR1 is MNHEY, CDR2 SMNVEV, per germline (reference sequence). CDR3 region: CASSLWAGKFNEQFF. CDR3 coding DNA: TGTGCCAGCAGTTTATGGGCAGGGAAGTTCAATGAGCAGTTCTTC.

This chain connects TRBV6-5 to TRBJ2-3; 12 bases fit TRBD2. Germline CDR1 MNHEY, CDR2 SVGAGI. This CDR3 region has 15 residues. After removal of 5 bases from V and 1 base from J, the junction contained 1 base not matched to a gene. CDR3 sequence (DNA): TGTGCCAGCAGTCGACTAGCGGGGGGCACAGATACGCAGTATTTT. This codes for CASSRLAGGTDTQYF.

The rearrangement links TRBV7-9 to TRBJ1-5; TRBD1 is a possible D gene (5 bases). The CDR3 runs 17 residues. Germline CDR1 reads SEHNR; CDR2 reads FQNEAQ (reference sequence). Between the trimmed V and J ends, which lost 1 base and 1 base, there was a span of 14 bases. CDR3 residues: CASSLDSGRGSNQPQHF. The CDR3 DNA reads as TGTGCCAGCAGCTTAGATTCGGGTAGGGGAAGCAATCAGCCCCAGCATTTT.

The gene calls are TRBV27 and TRBJ1-2; 8 bases map to TRBD1. CDR3 length: 13 residues. CDR1 and CDR2 (germline): MNHEY, SMNVEV (reference sequence). V lost 8 bases, J lost 7 bases, and 9 bases stayed unmatched. The CDR3 protein is CASLGQELRGYTF. The CDR3 DNA follows: TGTGCCAGCTTGGGACAGGAGTTGCGTGGCTACACCTTC.

This clone was recorded only once. The chain recombines TRBV14 with TRBJ1-2; D is ambiguous. Trimming removed 5 bases at V and 3 bases at J, with 16 bases between. The CDR3 runs to 15 residues. Germline CDR1 is SGHDN and CDR2 is FVKESK. DNA for the CDR3: TGTGCCAGCAGCTCGCTCGGTGGAGAGGACTATGGCTACACCTTC. This codes for CASSSLGGEDYGYTF.

This chain joins TRBV5-1 and TRBJ1-2; tentatively, D is TRBD1 (6 bases). Trimming pared 3 bases from V and 4 bases from J, leaving 10 bases between. This CDR3 has 13 amino acids. Germline loops: CDR1 SGHRS, CDR2 YFSETQ. The CDR3 loop is CASSSGAFYGYTF. DNA of the CDR3: TGCGCCAGCAGCTCAGGGGCTTTCTATGGCTACACCTTC.

The chain joins TRBV29-1 to TRBJ1-6; the D is unclear. The ends were cut back, 5 bases at V and 7 bases at J, with 18 bases in the middle. Per germline, CDR1 SQVTM and CDR2 ANQGSEA. The CDR3 totals 15 residues. The CDR3 protein is CSVRLSSDRNSPLHF. For the CDR3, the DNA is TGCAGCGTTAGACTCTCCAGCGACCGAAATTCACCCCTCCACTTT.

V usage is TRBV14 and J usage is TRBJ2-1; 10 bases are a match to TRBD2. This CDR3 has 16 residues. CDR1 and CDR2 from the germline V gene are SGHDN and FVKESK. Unmatched junction bases numbered 10, after V lost 4 bases and J lost 7 bases. The CDR3 protein is CASSPLIAGGWNEQFF. In nucleotides, the CDR3 is TGTGCCAGCAGCCCTCTAATAGCGGGGGGATGGAATGAGCAGTTCTTC.

This chain joins TRBV7-9 and TRBJ2-5; TRBD1 matches 8 bases. Germline CDR1 reads SEHNR; CDR2 reads FQNEAQ (reference sequence). Losses at the gene ends were 5 bases for V and 1 base for J; bases not matched to a gene: 12. This CDR3 is 17 amino acids long. The CDR3 DNA follows: TGTGCCAGCAGCAGAGGACAGGGCGAGGGGGCCCAAGAGACCCAGTACTTC. Its protein product is CASSRGQGEGAQETQYF.

The chain combines TRBV12-3 or TRBV12-4 with TRBJ2-7; 9 bases match TRBD1. Trimming removed 8 bases from V and 4 bases from J; junction bases left unmatched: 6. The CDR3 spans 13 residues. DNA of the CDR3: TGTGCCAGCCGGGACAGGGATAAATACGAGCAGTACTTC. This codes for CASRDRDKYEQYF.

This rearrangement joins TRBV30 to TRBJ1-1; D is ambiguous. V was pared by 0 bases and J by 5 bases, with 10 bases between. The V gene's germline CDR1 is GTSNPN and CDR2 SVGIG (reference sequence). The CDR3 has 13 amino acids. The CDR3 sequence: CAWSVDRETEAFF. The CDR3 DNA reads as TGTGCCTGGAGTGTTGATCGGGAGACTGAAGCTTTCTTT. Full variable domain (rest looked up from reference TRBV30 and TRBJ1-1): SQTIHQWPATLVQPVGSPLSLECTVEGTSNPNLYWYRQAAGRGLQLLFYSVGIGQISSEVPQNLSASRPQDRQFILSSKKLLLSDSGFYLCAWSVDRETEAFFGQGTRLTVV.

The chain links TRBV9 to TRBJ1-4; the match to TRBD1 covers 7 bases. The V segment lost 0 bases and the J segment 0 bases; nucleotides outside the gene matches: 2. Germline CDR1 is SGDLS and CDR2 is YYNGEE. The CDR3 has 16 amino acids. CDR3 in amino acids: CASSVGGGSTNEKLFF. The CDR3 nucleotides are TGTGCCAGCAGCGTAGGAGGGGGCTCAACTAATGAAAAACTGTTTTTT.

In its sample, this clone was seen a few times. The rearrangement uses TRBV5-6 and TRBJ2-7; 8 nucleotides line up with TRBD1. Trimming removed 3 bases from V and 2 bases from J; junction bases left unmatched: 10. Germline CDR1 is SGHDT and CDR2 is YYEEEE. The CDR3 consists of 16 residues. As DNA, the CDR3 is TGTGCCAGCAGCTCTGTTCCCGGGACAGGTCCCTACGAGCAGTACTTC. Protein: CASSSVPGTGPYEQYF. The full variable domain, in which reference TRBV5-6 and TRBJ2-7 provide the parts outside the CDR3, is DAGVTQSPTHLIKTRGQQVTLRCSPKSGHDTVSWYQQALGQGPQFIFQYYEEEERQRGNFPDRFSGHQFPNYSSELNVNALLLGDSALYLCASSSVPGTGPYEQYFGPGTRLTVT.

The chain joins TRBV6-5 to TRBJ2-1, with D maybe TRBD2 (5 bases). Germline loops: CDR1 MNHEY, CDR2 SVGAGI. Trimming pared 2 bases from V and 0 bases from J, leaving 11 bases between. The CDR3 totals 16 residues. DNA for the CDR3: TGTGCCAGCAGTTACCGGAGCGGAAGCTCCTACAATGAGCAGTTCTTC. This translates into CASSYRSGSSYNEQFF.

CDR3: CASSFADRADTQYF. The CDR3 nucleotides read TGCGCCAGCAGCTTCGCCGACCGAGCGGATACGCAGTATTTT. The genes are TRBV5-1 and TRBJ2-3; unclear D gene. The CDR3 covers 14 residues. V lost 2 bases, J lost 6 bases, and 13 bases lay in between. Germline V gene lookup returns CDR1 SGHRS and CDR2 YFSETQ.

The chain uses TRBV12-3 or TRBV12-4 and TRBJ2-7; D is unresolved. The CDR3 has 13 amino acids. V was clipped by 4 bases and J by 3 bases, with 10 bases between them. DNA for the CDR3: TGTGCCAGCAGTTCAGTAGCCTACTACGAGCAGTACTTC. It specifies CASSSVAYYEQYF.

V is TRBV4-1 and J is TRBJ1-2; a weak D match, TRBD1 (6 bases). Germline loops: CDR1 MGHRA, CDR2 YSYEKL. The CDR3 consists of 16 residues. V dropped 0 bases and J dropped 6 bases, with 17 bases sitting between them. CDR3 loop: CASSQDQRGAPNGYTF. The CDR3 nucleotides are TGCGCCAGCAGCCAAGACCAGCGGGGGGCGCCTAATGGCTACACCTTC.

This chain connects TRBV5-1 to TRBJ2-7, with TRBD1 as a possible D gene (5 bases). V shed 4 bases and J shed 0 bases, with 20 bases lying between them. In germline, CDR1 is SGHRS, CDR2 YFSETQ. This CDR3 comprises 17 residues. The CDR3 region has the DNA TGCGCCAGCAGCAGACTCTCGCGGCGAGACAGCTCCTACGAGCAGTACTTC. Translating gives CASSRLSRRDSSYEQYF.

This clone was counted a few times. The rearrangement uses TRBV11-2 and TRBJ2-2; D unclear. The germline gives CDR1 SGHAT, CDR2 FQNNGV. The V end lost 4 bases, the J end lost 1 base, and 7 bases lay between the germline ends. This CDR3 is built from 14 residues. CDR3 sequence: CASSSMRNTGELFF. The CDR3, as DNA: TGTGCCAGCAGCTCCATGAGGAACACCGGGGAGCTGTTTTTT. Based on the CDR3 plus reference TRBV11-2 and TRBJ2-2, the full variable domain is EAGVAQSPRYKIIEKRQSVAFWCNPISGHATLYWYQQILGQGPKLLIQFQNNGVVDDSQLPKDRFSAERLKGVDSTLKIQPAKLEDSAVYLCASSSMRNTGELFFGEGSRLTVL.

The chain carries TRBV6-1 and TRBJ1-3, with 8 bases fitting TRBD1. Losses at the gene ends were 4 bases for V and 2 bases for J; bases not matched to a gene: 7. This CDR3 comprises 16 residues. From germline, CDR1 is MNHNS and CDR2 SASEGT. The CDR3 DNA follows: TGTGCCAGCAGTGGACGGGACAGGTATACTGGAAACACCATATATTTT. This sequence encodes CASSGRDRYTGNTIYF.

This chain joins TRBV7-9 and TRBJ1-1; D is undetermined. This CDR3 spans 14 amino acids. V was shortened by 0 bases and J by 3 bases, with 8 bases between the two germline ends. CDR1 is SEHNR and CDR2 is FQNEAQ in the germline V gene (reference sequence). CDR3: CASSLAGGYTEAFF. In nucleotides, the CDR3 is TGTGCCAGCAGCTTAGCCGGCGGGTACACTGAAGCTTTCTTT.

This clone was seen a few times. V usage is TRBV4-1 and J usage is TRBJ1-1; 9 bases match TRBD1. This CDR3 region has 18 residues. The trim removed 0 bases at V and 3 bases at J, leaving 11 bases unmatched. Looked up from germline, CDR1 is MGHRA and CDR2 is YSYEKL. CDR3 bases: TGCGCCAGCAGCCAAGAACAATATACCGGGACAGGGTACACTGAAGCTTTCTTT. Translated, it gives CASSQEQYTGTGYTEAFF.

This chain uses TRBV30 with TRBJ1-1, with a tentative D call TRBD1 (6 bases). Germline V gives CDR1 GTSNPN, CDR2 SVGIG (reference sequence). The CDR3 is made up of 13 amino acids. The V end was cut by 4 bases, the J end by 0 bases, with 9 bases between. This CDR3 is CAWTRGLNTEAFF. CDR3 bases: TGTGCCTGGACGAGGGGGTTGAACACTGAAGCTTTCTTT.

This clone has just one count. This chain uses TRBV12-3 or TRBV12-4 with TRBJ2-5, with no clear D. Between the trimmed V and J ends, which lost 3 bases and 5 bases, there was a span of 10 bases. CDR3 length: 13 residues. As DNA, the CDR3 is TGTGCCAGCAGTTTCGAGCTCGAGGAGACCCAGTACTTC. The encoded protein is CASSFELEETQYF.

The chain combines TRBV12-3 or TRBV12-4 with TRBJ1-1; no firm D call. This CDR3 comprises 13 residues. Between the trimmed V and J ends, which lost 3 bases and 1 base, there was a span of 6 bases. This CDR3 reads CASSFLANTEAFF. The CDR3, as DNA: TGTGCCAGCAGTTTTTTGGCGAACACTGAAGCTTTCTTT.

J is TRBJ2-3 and V is TRBV6-5, with 9 bases aligning to TRBD1. The CDR3 runs to 15 residues. With V trimmed by 4 bases and J by 2 bases, 4 bases remained unmatched. The germline gives CDR1 MNHEY, CDR2 SVGAGI. DNA of the CDR3: TGTGCCAGCAGTTTCCGGGACAGGGACACAGATACGCAGTATTTT. It translates to CASSFRDRDTDTQYF.

The rearrangement uses TRBV18 and TRBJ1-5, with D maybe TRBD1 (6 bases). V dropped 6 bases and J dropped 5 bases, with 14 bases sitting between them. Germline assignment: CDR1 KGHSH and CDR2 LQKENI. CDR3 length: 14 amino acids. CDR3 in amino acids: CASSLDRTYQPQHF. The CDR3 DNA reads TGTGCCAGCTCTCTAGACAGGACCTATCAGCCCCAGCATTTT.

The V gene is TRBV5-1, the J gene TRBJ2-7, with no clear D. Trimming removed 0 bases at V and 2 bases at J, with 12 bases between. The germline V gene encodes CDR1 SGHRS and CDR2 YFSETQ. This CDR3 is 15 amino acids long. CDR3 DNA sequence: TGCGCCAGCAGCTTGGATCGACACGCCACCTACGAGCAGTACTTC. This codes for CASSLDRHATYEQYF.

This chain links TRBV7-2 with TRBJ2-1, with 8 bases that match TRBD2. CDR1 and CDR2 (germline): SGHTA, FQGNSA. The J segment lost 5 bases and the V segment lost 0 bases, leaving 6 bases of the junction unmatched. The CDR3 length is 16 residues. The CDR3 bases are TGTGCCAGCAGCTTAGCGGGGCGGGGGGTTAACAATGAGCAGTTCTTC. This codes for CASSLAGRGVNNEQFF.

The chain combines TRBV13 with TRBJ2-7; D is perhaps TRBD1 (5 bases). CDR3 length: 12 residues. V was shortened by 6 bases and J by 8 bases, with 14 bases between the two germline ends. The V gene's germline CDR1 is PRHDT and CDR2 FYEKMQ (reference sequence). The DNA of the CDR3 is TGTGCCAGCAGGTTTGCACAGGAGCAGCAGTACTTC. Residues: CASRFAQEQQYF.

This clone has only one observation. The chain couples TRBV19 to TRBJ1-5; 9 bases agree with TRBD1. CDR3 length equals 15 residues. V lost 5 bases to trimming and J lost 2 bases; unmatched junction nucleotides: 4. Germline lookup yields CDR1 LNHDA and CDR2 SQIVND (reference sequence). The CDR3 spells CASSVRDRGNQPQHF. In nucleotides, the CDR3 is TGTGCCAGTAGTGTCCGGGACAGGGGCAATCAGCCCCAGCATTTT. Full variable domain (missing parts from reference TRBV19 and TRBJ1-5): DGGITQSPKYLFRKEGQNVTLSCEQNLNHDAMYWYRQDPGQGLRLIYYSQIVNDFQKGDIAEGYSVSREKKESFPLTVTSAQKNPTAFYLCASSVRDRGNQPQHFGDGTRLSIL.

The chain carries TRBV6-5 and TRBJ1-1; tentatively, D is TRBD1 (6 bases). CDR1 MNHEY and CDR2 SVGAGI come from the germline V gene. The CDR3 runs 16 residues. The ends were cut back, 2 bases at V and 1 base at J, with 14 bases in the middle. CDR3 amino acids: CASSYEGGVGNTEAFF. The DNA of the CDR3 is TGTGCCAGCAGTTACGAGGGGGGGGTCGGGAACACTGAAGCTTTCTTT.